The T cell receptor beta chain described here comes from a study of T cells in Graves' hyperthyroidism and ophthalmopathy. Notes on the study in general: Blood also showed most of the thyroid clonotypes that were expanded above 0.001.

On this clonotype itself: Its cognate antigen is unknown. A read error may explain this, as a much larger clone is one base away.

The germline CDR1 and CDR2 sequences are MNHNS and SASEGT. The CDR3 contains 15 residues. Trimming removed 5 bases at V and 6 bases at J, with 20 bases between. Regions amplified from RNA transcripts were the TCR beta CDR3 regions. First-round RT-PCR with HTBI primers amplified the TCR CDR3 region. TCRdb used MiXCR to reprocess the multiplex PCR reads, holding one entry per CDR3 protein. Counted here are around 400,000 distinct CDR3 sequences, approximately 13% occurring once; the ten biggest clones make up 9.2%. This rearrangement joins TRBV6-1 to TRBJ2-7; D unclear. Sequenced: blood. The source is a woman aged 18-35 years with Graves' hyperthyroidism. In DNA, the CDR3 is TGTGCCAGCAGTCCGCAACCCAATCCGCCGGGCGAGCAGTACTTC. It codes for CASSPQPNPPGEQYF.